This TCR beta chain stems from a study of blood T cell repertoires in COVID-19. At the level of the study: Sample material is recorded as cDNA or gDNA derived from T cells, B-cell-depleted T cells, or PBMCs.

CDR1 is LNHDA and CDR2 is SQIVND in the germline V gene (reference sequence). The CDR3 is 15 residues long. With 11 bases clipped from V and 2 bases from J, the junction kept 13 bases outside the gene matches. Data came from immunoSEQ multiplex PCR; TCRdb stores just in-frame clones and leaves some out. The sample consists of approximately 72,000 clones, roughly 86% of them appearing once. This clone was detected only once. The genes are TRBV19 and TRBJ2-7, with 9 bases that match TRBD1. Sequences were obtained from peripheral blood. This clonotype originated in a man between 50 and 59 years old with acute or convalescent COVID-19. This CDR3 is CACTPGTGKTYEQYF. In DNA, the CDR3 is TGTGCCTGCACCCCCGGGACAGGGAAGACCTACGAGCAGTACTTC.